The 22 T cell receptor beta chains below all came from one sample that was sequenced in a study of blood T cell repertoires in COVID-19. Using immunoSEQ multiplex PCR, the repertoire was profiled, and TCRdb retains in-frame clones only, with some absent. The sample shows 300,000 to 450,000 clones, roughly 87% of them seen only once. Sample: PBMCs or T cells enriched from blood (not recorded which). These receptors were collected from a woman in her 30s who had recovered from COVID-19.

V usage is TRBV5-1 and J usage is TRBJ2-2; a weak D match, TRBD2 (5 bases). Trimming took 4 bases from V and 3 from J, leaving 13 bases between them. CDR3 length: 15 residues. CDR1 and CDR2 from the germline V gene are SGHRS and YFSETQ. The CDR3, as DNA: TGCGCCAGCAGCCCAGGACTTTTAGACACCGGGGAGCTGTTTTTT. It translates to CASSPGLLDTGELFF.

The J gene is TRBJ1-1, the V gene TRBV9; no reliable D call. This CDR3 is 15 amino acids long. Trimming pared 5 bases from V and 2 bases from J, leaving 16 bases between. Germline assignment: CDR1 SGDLS and CDR2 YYNGEE. CDR3 in DNA: TGTGCCAGCAGACTAGACCCCGACGGCAACACTGAAGCTTTCTTT. Amino acid sequence: CASRLDPDGNTEAFF. Full variable domain (outside the CDR3, taken from reference TRBV9 and TRBJ1-1): DSGVTQTPKHLITATGQRVTLRCSPRSGDLSVYWYQQSLDQGLQFLIQYYNGEERAKGNILERFSAQQFPDLHSELNLSSLELGDSALYFCASRLDPDGNTEAFFGQGTRLTVV.

The rearrangement links TRBV7-9 to TRBJ1-6; 9 bases align to TRBD1. This CDR3 region has 15 residues. Trimming at V came to 4 bases and at J to 7 bases, leaving 5 bases not matched to a gene. From germline, CDR1 is SEHNR and CDR2 FQNEAQ (reference sequence). The CDR3 reads CASSSGGTGNSPLHF. The CDR3 DNA reads TGTGCCAGCAGCTCCGGTGGGACAGGGAATTCACCCCTCCACTTT.

The genes are TRBV6-5 and TRBJ2-7; 10 nucleotides align to TRBD1. Trimming removed 5 bases from V and 3 bases from J; junction bases left unmatched: 4. The CDR3 runs to 14 residues. CDR1 is MNHEY and CDR2 is SVGAGI in the germline V gene. The CDR3: CASSPGTGVYEQYF. The CDR3 coding sequence is TGTGCCAGCAGTCCCGGGACAGGGGTCTACGAGCAGTACTTC.

This chain uses TRBV3-1 (or the pseudogene TRBV3-2) with TRBJ2-7; possible D gene TRBD1, 6 bases. The CDR3 loop spans 13 amino acids. Trimming removed 5 bases at V and 4 bases at J, with 12 bases between. CDR1 is LGHDT, CDR2 YNNKEL, per germline (reference sequence). The CDR3 sequence: CASSFPGAYEQYF. DNA of the CDR3: TGTGCCAGCAGCTTTCCAGGGGCTTACGAGCAGTACTTC.

The rearrangement links TRBV5-5 to TRBJ1-5; D gene unclear. The V end lost 4 bases, the J end lost 4 bases, and 9 bases lay between the germline ends. Germline V gene lookup returns CDR1 SGHKS and CDR2 YYEKEE (reference sequence). This CDR3 is 13 amino acids long. The CDR3, as DNA: TGTGCCAGCAGCCTCACAGTGAATCAGCCCCAGCATTTT. Residues: CASSLTVNQPQHF.

The genes are TRBV7-9 and TRBJ2-1, with a possible D match to TRBD2 (5 bases). Trimming removed 4 bases from V and 7 bases from J, with 11 bases in between. CDR3 length equals 13 residues. CDR1 is SEHNR and CDR2 is FQNEAQ in the germline V gene (reference sequence). The CDR3 protein is CASSSSPGNEQFF. In DNA, the CDR3 is TGTGCCAGCAGCTCCTCTCCGGGGAATGAGCAGTTCTTC.

This rearrangement joins TRBV16 to TRBJ2-3, with a possible D match to TRBD1 (5 bases). V lost 4 bases to trimming and J lost 11 bases, with 16 bases between them. Germline CDR1 and CDR2: KGHSY and FQNENV. This CDR3 comprises 13 residues. CDR3 DNA: TGTGCCAGCAGCCGCACTCTCGATCAGGGGCAGTATTTT. This translates into CASSRTLDQGQYF.

V and J are TRBV28 and TRBJ1-2, with a possible D match to TRBD1 (5 bases). CDR1 is MDHEN and CDR2 is SYDVKM in the germline V gene. CDR3 length: 15 residues. Trimming cost V 2 bases and J 4 bases, with 14 bases left between them. CDR3 amino acids: CASSLGRAGGYGYTF. The CDR3 DNA reads TGTGCCAGCAGTTTAGGCCGGGCGGGGGGCTATGGCTACACCTTC.

This clone turned up a few times. The V and J genes are TRBV6-2 or TRBV6-3 and TRBJ1-1; no clear D. CDR1 is MNHEY and CDR2 is SVGEGT in the germline V gene. Trimming stripped 6 bases from V and 1 base from J, with 15 bases between. The length of the CDR3 is 15 residues. DNA of the CDR3: TGTGCCAGCAGCCCAAACCCGACGGGGAACACTGAAGCTTTCTTT. Protein: CASSPNPTGNTEAFF.

V is TRBV30 and J is TRBJ2-1; D gene unclear. The CDR3 spans 15 residues. Germline CDR1 is GTSNPN and CDR2 is SVGIG (reference sequence). Trimming took off 3 bases at V and 4 bases at J, with 16 bases between the two ends. CDR3 region: CAWRVGRVKYNEQFF. The DNA for the CDR3 is TGTGCCTGGAGAGTCGGTAGAGTAAAGTACAATGAGCAGTTCTTC.

The rearrangement uses TRBV7-9 and TRBJ2-2; 12 bases agree with TRBD2. The trim removed 5 bases at V and 5 bases at J, leaving 15 bases unmatched. The CDR3 runs to 19 residues. The V gene's germline CDR1 is SEHNR and CDR2 FQNEAQ (reference sequence). CDR3 bases: TGTGCCAGCAGCCCCCCTGAAAGGCTAGCGGGGGGGCCGACCGGGGAGCTGTTTTTT. Protein product: CASSPPERLAGGPTGELFF.

The J gene is TRBJ2-2, the V gene TRBV30; 13 bases line up with TRBD2. The junction had 7 bases not matched to a gene; V was cut back by 5 bases and J by 4 bases. This CDR3 spans 16 amino acids. Germline CDR1 GTSNPN, CDR2 SVGIG (reference sequence). The CDR3 is CAWGTSGASGTGELFF. The CDR3 DNA reads TGTGCCTGGGGGACTAGCGGGGCCTCGGGCACCGGGGAGCTGTTTTTT.

This sequence joins TRBV5-1 and TRBJ2-7; 10 nucleotides agree with TRBD2. The CDR3 runs to 15 residues. The V segment lost 1 base and the J segment 0 bases; nucleotides outside the gene matches: 1. CDR1 and CDR2 from the germline V gene are SGHRS and YFSETQ. The CDR3, as DNA: TGCGCCAGCAGCTTGTTAGCGGGGGGCTCCTACGAGCAGTACTTC. Protein: CASSLLAGGSYEQYF.

By frequency in the sample, this clone is medium-sized. V gene TRBV9 combines with J gene TRBJ1-2; D may be TRBD1 (6 bases). Germline V gene data show CDR1 as SGDLS and CDR2 as YYNGEE. V was shortened by 4 bases and J by 2 bases, with 15 bases between the two germline ends. The CDR3 consists of 15 residues. The CDR3 protein is CASSPEGQPNYGYTF. Written as DNA, the CDR3 is TGTGCCAGCAGCCCCGAAGGACAGCCCAACTATGGCTACACCTTC.

This clone was counted between two and nine times. This chain connects TRBV7-2 to TRBJ1-6; D is perhaps TRBD1 (5 bases). The CDR3 has 14 residues. The V end was cut by 4 bases, the J end by 8 bases, with 12 bases between. Germline V gene data show CDR1 as SGHTA and CDR2 as FQGNSA. The CDR3 loop reads CASSSPLQDSPLHF. The CDR3 DNA reads as TGTGCCAGCAGCTCACCTCTACAGGATTCACCCCTCCACTTT.

V and J are TRBV2 and TRBJ2-1, with 7 bases aligning to TRBD2. Germline V gives CDR1 SNHLY, CDR2 FYNNEI. Trimming cost V 8 bases and J 1 base; bases outside gene matches: 11. The CDR3 is 16 amino acids. The CDR3 sequence is CASGGPGGRSYNEQFF. In DNA, the CDR3 is TGTGCCAGCGGGGGACCCGGGGGGAGGTCCTACAATGAGCAGTTCTTC.

The chain employs TRBV5-4 and TRBJ1-1; a possible D gene is TRBD1 (5 bases). The CDR3 consists of 14 residues. Germline CDR1 is SGHNT and CDR2 is YYREEE (reference sequence). V was trimmed by 4 bases and J by 2 bases, leaving 12 bases between them. The CDR3 region has the DNA TGTGCCAGCAGCCCGGTGGGGGGAAACACTGAAGCTTTCTTT. It yields the protein CASSPVGGNTEAFF.

This chain connects TRBV10-1 to TRBJ1-3; 7 nucleotides agree with TRBD1. The J segment lost 0 bases and the V segment lost 7 bases, leaving 6 bases of the junction unmatched. Germline loops: CDR1 WNHNN, CDR2 SYGVQD (reference sequence). The CDR3 loop spans 15 amino acids. The CDR3: CASKAGTDSGNTIYF. In nucleotides, the CDR3 is TGCGCCAGCAAAGCCGGGACAGACTCTGGAAACACCATATATTTT.

This clone has more than one count but fewer than ten. V gene TRBV10-3 combines with J gene TRBJ1-1; D is undetermined. The CDR3 totals 12 residues. Trimming stripped 4 bases from V and 8 bases from J, with 11 bases between. Germline loops: CDR1 ENHRY, CDR2 SYGVKD. Here the CDR3 reads CAISASSGEAFF. CDR3 coding DNA: TGTGCCATCAGTGCGTCCTCCGGGGAAGCTTTCTTT.

The chain uses TRBV2 and TRBJ1-2; no reliable D call. Germline V gene data show CDR1 as SNHLY and CDR2 as FYNNEI. V was cut by 6 bases and J by 5 bases, with 13 bases left in between. The CDR3 contains 13 residues. The CDR3 DNA sequence: TGTGCCAGCAGCGCACAGAGCCCTTATGGCTACACCTTC. Its protein is CASSAQSPYGYTF.

The CDR3 DNA follows: TGTGCCAGCTCACCAGCCGGGACAACGAAGGGAAACACCATATATTTT. It is translated as CASSPAGTTKGNTIYF. V is TRBV18 and J is TRBJ1-3; D possibly corresponds to TRBD1 (6 bases). The germline V gene encodes CDR1 KGHSH and CDR2 LQKENI. This CDR3 is 16 amino acids long. V lost 2 bases to trimming and J lost 4 bases, with 15 bases between them.